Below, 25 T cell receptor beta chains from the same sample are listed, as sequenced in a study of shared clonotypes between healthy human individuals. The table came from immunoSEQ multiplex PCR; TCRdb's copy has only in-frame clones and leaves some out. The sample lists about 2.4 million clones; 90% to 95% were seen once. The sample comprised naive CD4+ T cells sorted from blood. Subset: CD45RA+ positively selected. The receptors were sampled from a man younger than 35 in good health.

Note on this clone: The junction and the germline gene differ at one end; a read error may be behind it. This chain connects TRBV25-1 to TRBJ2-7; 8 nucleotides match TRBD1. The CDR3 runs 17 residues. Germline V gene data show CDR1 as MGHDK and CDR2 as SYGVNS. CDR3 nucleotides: TGTGCCAGCAGTGAATTTATTTTGACAGGGGTAAGCGACGAGCAGTGCTTC. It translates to CASSEFILTGVSDEQCF.

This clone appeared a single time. The CDR3 protein is CASSEITSGRTYEQYF. The DNA for the CDR3 is TGTGCCAGCAGCGAAATTACTAGCGGGAGGACCTACGAGCAGTACTTC. The J gene is TRBJ2-7, the V gene TRBV6-1, with 12 bases identical to TRBD2. Germline lookup yields CDR1 MNHNS and CDR2 SASEGT. The CDR3 length is 16 residues. V trimming: 6 bases; J trimming: 2 bases; junction bases outside the gene matches: 8.

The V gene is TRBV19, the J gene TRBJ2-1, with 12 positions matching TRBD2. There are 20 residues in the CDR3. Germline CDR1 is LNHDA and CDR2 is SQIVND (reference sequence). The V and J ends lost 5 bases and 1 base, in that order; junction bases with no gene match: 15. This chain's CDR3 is CASSSAYALAGGPSYNEQFF. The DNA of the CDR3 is TGTGCCAGTAGTTCAGCGTATGCACTAGCGGGGGGACCTTCCTACAATGAGCAGTTCTTC.

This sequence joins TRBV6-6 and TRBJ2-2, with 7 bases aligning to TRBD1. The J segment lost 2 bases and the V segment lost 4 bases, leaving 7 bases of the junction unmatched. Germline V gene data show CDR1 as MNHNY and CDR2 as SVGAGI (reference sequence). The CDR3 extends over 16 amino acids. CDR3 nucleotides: TGTGCCAGCAGTTCGGGACAGCAAACTAACACCGGGGAGCTGTTTTTT. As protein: CASSSGQQTNTGELFF.

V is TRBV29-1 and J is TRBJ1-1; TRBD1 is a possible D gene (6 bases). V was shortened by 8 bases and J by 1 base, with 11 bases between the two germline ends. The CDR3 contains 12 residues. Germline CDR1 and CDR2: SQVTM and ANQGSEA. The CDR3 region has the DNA TGCAGCACTGGACAGCCGAACACTGAAGCTTTCTTT. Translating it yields CSTGQPNTEAFF.

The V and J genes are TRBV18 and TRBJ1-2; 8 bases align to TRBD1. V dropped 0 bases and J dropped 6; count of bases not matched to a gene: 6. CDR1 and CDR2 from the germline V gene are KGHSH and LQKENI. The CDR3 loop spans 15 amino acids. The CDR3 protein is CASSPPFDRGNGYTF. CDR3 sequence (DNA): TGTGCCAGCTCACCACCTTTCGACAGGGGCAATGGCTACACCTTC.

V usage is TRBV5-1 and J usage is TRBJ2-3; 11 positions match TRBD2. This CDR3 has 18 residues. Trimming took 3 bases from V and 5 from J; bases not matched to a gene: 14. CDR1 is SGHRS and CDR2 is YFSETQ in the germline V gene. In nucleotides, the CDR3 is TGCGCCAGCAGCTCCAGTTTACTAGCGGGAGCATCCCTAGATACGCAGTATTTT. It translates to CASSSSLLAGASLDTQYF.

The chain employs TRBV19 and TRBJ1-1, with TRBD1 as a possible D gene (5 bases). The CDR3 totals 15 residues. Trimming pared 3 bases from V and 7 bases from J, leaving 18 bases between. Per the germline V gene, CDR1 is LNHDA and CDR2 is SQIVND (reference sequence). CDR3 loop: CASSIGAGTSHEAFF. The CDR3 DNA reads TGTGCCAGTAGTATCGGGGCGGGCACGAGCCATGAAGCTTTCTTT.

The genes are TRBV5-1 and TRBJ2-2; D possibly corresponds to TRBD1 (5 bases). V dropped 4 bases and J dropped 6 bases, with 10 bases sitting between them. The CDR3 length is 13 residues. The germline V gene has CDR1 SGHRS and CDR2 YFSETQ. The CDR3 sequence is CASSGLGAGELFF. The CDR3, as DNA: TGCGCCAGCAGCGGTCTAGGGGCCGGGGAGCTGTTTTTT.

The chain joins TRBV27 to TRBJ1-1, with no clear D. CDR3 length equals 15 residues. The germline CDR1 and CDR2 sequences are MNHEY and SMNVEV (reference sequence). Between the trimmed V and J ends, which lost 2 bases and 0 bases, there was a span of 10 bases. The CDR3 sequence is CASSLKAGMNTEAFF. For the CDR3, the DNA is TGTGCCAGCAGTTTAAAGGCCGGGATGAACACTGAAGCTTTCTTT.

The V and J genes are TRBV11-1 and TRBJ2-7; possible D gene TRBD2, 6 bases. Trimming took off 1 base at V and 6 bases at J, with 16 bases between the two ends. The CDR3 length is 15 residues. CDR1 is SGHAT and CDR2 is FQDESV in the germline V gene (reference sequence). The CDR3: CASSLGRTTKSEQYF. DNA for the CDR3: TGTGCCAGCAGCTTAGGCCGGACTACCAAGAGCGAGCAGTACTTC. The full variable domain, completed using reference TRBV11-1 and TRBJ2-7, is EAEVAQSPRYKITEKSQAVAFWCDPISGHATLYWYRQILGQGPELLVQFQDESVVDDSQLPKDRFSAERLKGVDSTLKIQPAELGDSAMYLCASSLGRTTKSEQYFGPGTRLTVT.

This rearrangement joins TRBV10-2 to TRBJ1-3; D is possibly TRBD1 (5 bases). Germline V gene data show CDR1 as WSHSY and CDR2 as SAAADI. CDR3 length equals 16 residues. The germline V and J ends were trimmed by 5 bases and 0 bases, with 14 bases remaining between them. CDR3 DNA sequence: TGCGCCAGCAGTACAACAGGTCCCGTCTCTGGAAACACCATATATTTT. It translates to CASSTTGPVSGNTIYF.

The DNA of the CDR3 is TGCAGCGCCGGGAGGAAGCGGGGGCTTACCTACGAGCAGTACTTC. Protein product: CSAGRKRGLTYEQYF. This chain joins TRBV29-1 and TRBJ2-5; 8 positions match TRBD2. The end of the DNA aligns better with TRBJ2-7, so the J call may be wrong. CDR1 and CDR2 (germline): SQVTM, ANQGSEA. There are 15 residues in the CDR3.

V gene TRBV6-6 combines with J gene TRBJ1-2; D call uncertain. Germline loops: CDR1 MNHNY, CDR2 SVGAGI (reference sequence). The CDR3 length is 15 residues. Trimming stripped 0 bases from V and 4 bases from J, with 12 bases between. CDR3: CASSYSSEVSYGYTF. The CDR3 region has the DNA TGTGCCAGCAGTTACTCCTCGGAGGTTAGCTATGGCTACACCTTC.

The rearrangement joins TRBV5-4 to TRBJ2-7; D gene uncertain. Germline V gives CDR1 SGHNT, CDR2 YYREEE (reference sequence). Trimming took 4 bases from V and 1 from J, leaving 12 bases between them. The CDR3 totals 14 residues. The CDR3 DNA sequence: TGTGCCAGCAGCCAAGGCGAAGGGTCCTACGAGCAGTACTTC. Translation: CASSQGEGSYEQYF.

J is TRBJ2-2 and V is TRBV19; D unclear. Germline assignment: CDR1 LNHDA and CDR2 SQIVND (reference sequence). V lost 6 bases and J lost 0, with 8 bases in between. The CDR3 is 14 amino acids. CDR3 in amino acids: CASREQSNTGELFF. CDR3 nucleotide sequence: TGTGCCAGTAGAGAACAGTCGAACACCGGGGAGCTGTTTTTT.

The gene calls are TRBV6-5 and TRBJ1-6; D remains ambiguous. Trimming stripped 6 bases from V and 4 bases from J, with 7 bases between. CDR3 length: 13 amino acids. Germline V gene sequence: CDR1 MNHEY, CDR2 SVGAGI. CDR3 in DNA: TGTGCCAGCAGGGGAGCGTATAATTCACCCCTCCACTTT. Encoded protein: CASRGAYNSPLHF.

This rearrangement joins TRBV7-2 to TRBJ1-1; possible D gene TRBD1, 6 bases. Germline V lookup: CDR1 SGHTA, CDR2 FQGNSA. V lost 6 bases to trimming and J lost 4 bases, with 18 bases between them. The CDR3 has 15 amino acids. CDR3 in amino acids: CASRSTGLGATEAFF. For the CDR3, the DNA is TGTGCCAGCAGATCTACAGGGTTAGGGGCCACTGAAGCTTTCTTT.

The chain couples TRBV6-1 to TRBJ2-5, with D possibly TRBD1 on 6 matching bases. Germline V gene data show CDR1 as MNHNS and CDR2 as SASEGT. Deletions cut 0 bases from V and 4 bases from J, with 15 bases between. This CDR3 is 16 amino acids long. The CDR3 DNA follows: TGTGCCAGCAGTGAAGCCCCCCAGGGGTGGGGAGAGACCCAGTACTTC. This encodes CASSEAPQGWGETQYF.

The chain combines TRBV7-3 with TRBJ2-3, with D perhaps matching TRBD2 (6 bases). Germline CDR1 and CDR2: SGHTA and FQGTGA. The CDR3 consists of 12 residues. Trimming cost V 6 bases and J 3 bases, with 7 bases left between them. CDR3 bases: TGTGCCAGCAGGGGAGGTACAGATACGCAGTATTTT. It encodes CASRGGTDTQYF. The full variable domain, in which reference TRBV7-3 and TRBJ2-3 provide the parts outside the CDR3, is GAGVSQTPSNKVTEKGKYVELRCDPISGHTALYWYRQSLGQGPEFLIYFQGTGAADDSGLPNDRFFAVRPEGSVSTLKIQRTERGDSAVYLCASRGGTDTQYFGPGTRLTVL.

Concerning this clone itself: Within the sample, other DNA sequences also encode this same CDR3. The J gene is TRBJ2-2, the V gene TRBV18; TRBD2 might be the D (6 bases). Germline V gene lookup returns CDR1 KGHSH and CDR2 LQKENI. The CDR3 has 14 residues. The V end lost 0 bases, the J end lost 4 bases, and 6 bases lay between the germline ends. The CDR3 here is CASSPPGLTGELFF. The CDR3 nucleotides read TGTGCCAGCTCACCACCGGGACTCACCGGGGAGCTGTTTTTT. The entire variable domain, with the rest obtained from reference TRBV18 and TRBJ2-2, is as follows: NAGVMQNPRHLVRRRGQEARLRCSPMKGHSHVYWYRQLPEEGLKFMVYLQKENIIDESGMPKERFSAEFPKEGPSILRIQQVVRGDSAAYFCASSPPGLTGELFFGEGSRLTVL.

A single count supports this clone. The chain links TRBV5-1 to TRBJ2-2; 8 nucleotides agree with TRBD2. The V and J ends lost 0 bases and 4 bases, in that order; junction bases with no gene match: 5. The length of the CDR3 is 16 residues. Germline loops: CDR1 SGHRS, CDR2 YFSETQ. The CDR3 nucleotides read TGCGCCAGCAGCTTGGTCCCGGGAGGGAGCACCGGGGAGCTGTTTTTT. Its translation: CASSLVPGGSTGELFF.

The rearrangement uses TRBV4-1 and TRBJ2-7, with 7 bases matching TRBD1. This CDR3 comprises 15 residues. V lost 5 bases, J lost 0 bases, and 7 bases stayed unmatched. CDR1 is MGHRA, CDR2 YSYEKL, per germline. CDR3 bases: TGCGCCAGCAGCTTGGGACAGTCCCCCTCCTACGAGCAGTACTTC. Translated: CASSLGQSPSYEQYF.

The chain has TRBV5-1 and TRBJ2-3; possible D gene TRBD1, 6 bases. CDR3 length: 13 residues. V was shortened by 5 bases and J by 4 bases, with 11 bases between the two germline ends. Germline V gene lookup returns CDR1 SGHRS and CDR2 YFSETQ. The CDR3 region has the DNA TGCGCCAGCAGGTCCTCAGGGGCAGATACGCAGTATTTT. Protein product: CASRSSGADTQYF.

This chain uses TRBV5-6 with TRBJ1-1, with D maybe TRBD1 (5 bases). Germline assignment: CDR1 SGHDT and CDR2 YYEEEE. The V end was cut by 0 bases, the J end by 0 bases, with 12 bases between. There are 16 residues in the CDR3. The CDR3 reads CASSLAGQLMNTEAFF. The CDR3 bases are TGTGCCAGCAGCTTGGCAGGGCAACTTATGAACACTGAAGCTTTCTTT.